The sequence of this T cell receptor (beta chain) was determined in a study of shared clonotypes between healthy human individuals. Study summary: A couple of female and a few male donors aged 18 to 49 were enrolled.

With 4 bases clipped from V and 0 bases from J, the junction kept 0 bases outside the gene matches. The length of the CDR3 is 15 residues. Germline CDR1 is MDHEN and CDR2 is SYDVKM. Sequencing was performed with immunoSEQ multiplex PCR; in TCRdb, only in-frame clones are kept and a portion is missing. The table includes about 460,000 clones, approximately 71% detected once. The sequenced material came from PBMCs. This clonotype originated in a woman between 40 and 50 years old in good health. Some clones in this sample may be carry-over from other donors' samples. V gene TRBV28 combines with J gene TRBJ2-6; 7 bases are shared with TRBD1. CDR3 coding DNA: TGTGCCAGCAGTTCAGGGGGCTCTGGGGCCAACGTCCTGACTTTC. It translates to CASSSGGSGANVLTF.